This T cell receptor (beta chain) was observed in a study of T cells in pancreatic ductal adenocarcinoma. Findings and limits, study-wide: Blood had more productive templates and roughly 8-fold more unique clonotypes than tumor. Enrichment of CD45RO+ effector over naive T cells in tumors may bias clonality. Tumor and blood clonality did not differ significantly, about 0.11 versus 0.072. This surgical cohort overrepresents the minority presenting with early-stage disease.

No neoadjuvant therapy was given to the selected pancreatic ductal adenocarcinoma patients before their surgery. This clone was seen just once. The antigen is not known. This table comes from immunoSEQ multiplex PCR, and its TCRdb copy is limited to in-frame clones, with some not included. The table includes roughly 31,000 clones, around nine tenths detected once. The CDR3 consists of 13 residues. The germline V gene encodes CDR1 SGHAT and CDR2 FQNNGV. V was cut by 1 base and J by 5 bases, with 6 bases left in between. The source of this sequence is a human donor with pancreatic ductal adenocarcinoma. The J gene is TRBJ2-1, the V gene TRBV11-2; no clear D. Sequenced input: PBMCs. CDR3: CASSLGLNNEQFF. CDR3 nucleotide sequence: TGTGCCAGCAGCTTAGGCCTCAACAATGAGCAGTTCTTC.